This TCR beta chain was sequenced during a study of neoadjuvant anti-PD-1 for oral cavity cancer. Patients had HPV-negative, locally advanced oral cavity squamous cell carcinoma. Six replicates per PBMC sample, mostly from roughly 450 ng of genomic DNA. Only in-frame clones appear in the TCRdb table, and some are missing; sequencing was by immunoSEQ multiplex PCR. The sample consists of fewer than 70,000 clones, under 85% of them appearing once. The sample was PBMCs, taken before nivolumab (anti-PD-1) treatment. This TCR came from a person between 35 and 79 years old with oral cavity squamous cell carcinoma.

DNA for the CDR3: TGTGCCAGTAGTATTAGGCGGGATCAGCCCCAGCATTTT. Translated: CASSIRRDQPQHF. The chain has TRBV19 and TRBJ1-5; no clear D. The CDR3 length is 13 residues. Germline V gives CDR1 LNHDA, CDR2 SQIVND (reference sequence). V lost 3 bases and J 5 bases, leaving 8 bases between the germline ends.